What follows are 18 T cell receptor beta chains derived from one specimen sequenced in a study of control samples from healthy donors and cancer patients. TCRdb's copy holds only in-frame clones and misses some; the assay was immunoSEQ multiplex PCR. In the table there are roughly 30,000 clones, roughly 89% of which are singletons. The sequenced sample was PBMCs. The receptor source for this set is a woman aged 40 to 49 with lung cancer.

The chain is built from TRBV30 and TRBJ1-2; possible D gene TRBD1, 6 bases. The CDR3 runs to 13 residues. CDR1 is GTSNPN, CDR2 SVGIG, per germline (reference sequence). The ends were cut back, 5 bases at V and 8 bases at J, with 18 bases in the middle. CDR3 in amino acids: CAWQGRGSGGYTF. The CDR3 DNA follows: TGTGCCTGGCAGGGTAGGGGGTCGGGGGGCTACACCTTC.

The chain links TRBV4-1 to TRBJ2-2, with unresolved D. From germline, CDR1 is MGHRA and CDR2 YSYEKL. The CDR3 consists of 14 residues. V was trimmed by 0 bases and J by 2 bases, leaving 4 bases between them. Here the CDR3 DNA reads TGCGCCAGCAGCCAAGACAGAAACACCGGGGAGCTGTTTTTT. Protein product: CASSQDRNTGELFF.

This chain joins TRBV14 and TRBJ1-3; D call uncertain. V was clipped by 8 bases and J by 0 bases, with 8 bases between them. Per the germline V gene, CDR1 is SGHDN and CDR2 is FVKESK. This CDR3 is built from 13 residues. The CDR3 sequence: CASAEYSGNTIYF. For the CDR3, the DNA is TGTGCCAGCGCCGAATACTCTGGAAACACCATATATTTT.

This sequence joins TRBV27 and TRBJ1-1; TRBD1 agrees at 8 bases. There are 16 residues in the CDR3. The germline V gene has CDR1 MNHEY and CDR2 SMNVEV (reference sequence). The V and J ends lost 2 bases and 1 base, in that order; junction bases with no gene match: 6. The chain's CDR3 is CASSLMGQVGNTEAFF. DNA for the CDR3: TGTGCCAGCAGTTTAATGGGACAGGTAGGGAACACTGAAGCTTTCTTT.

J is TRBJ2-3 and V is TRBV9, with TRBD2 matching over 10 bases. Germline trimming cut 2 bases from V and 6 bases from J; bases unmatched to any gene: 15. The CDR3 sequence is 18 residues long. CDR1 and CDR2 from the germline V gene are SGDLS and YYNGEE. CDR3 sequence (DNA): TGTGCCAGCAGCGTGGCGACTAGCGGGCATGGCCCCCACGATACGCAGTATTTT. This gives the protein CASSVATSGHGPHDTQYF.

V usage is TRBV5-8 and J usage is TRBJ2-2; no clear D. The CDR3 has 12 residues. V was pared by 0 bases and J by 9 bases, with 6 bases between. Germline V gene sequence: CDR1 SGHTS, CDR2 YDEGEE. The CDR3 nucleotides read TGTGCCAGCAGCTTGGATTCCCGGGAGCTGTTTTTT. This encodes CASSLDSRELFF.

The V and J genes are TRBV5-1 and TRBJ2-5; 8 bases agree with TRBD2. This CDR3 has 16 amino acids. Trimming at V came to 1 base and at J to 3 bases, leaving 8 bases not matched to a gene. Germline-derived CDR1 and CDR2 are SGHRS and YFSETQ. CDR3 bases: TGCGCCAGCAGCTTGACCCCCAGTAGCGGGGAAGAGACCCAGTACTTC. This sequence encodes CASSLTPSSGEETQYF. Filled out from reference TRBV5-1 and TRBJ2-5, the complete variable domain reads KAGVTQTPRYLIKTRGQQVTLSCSPISGHRSVSWYQQTPGQGLQFLFEYFSETQRNKGNFPGRFSGRQFSNSRSEMNVSTLELGDSALYLCASSLTPSSGEETQYFGPGTRLLVL.

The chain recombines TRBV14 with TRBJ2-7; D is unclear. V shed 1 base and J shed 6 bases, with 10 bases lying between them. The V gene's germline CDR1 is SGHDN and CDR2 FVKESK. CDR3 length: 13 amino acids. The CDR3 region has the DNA TGTGCCAGCAGCCAAGTAAAAGGAGTCGAGCAGTACTTC. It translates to CASSQVKGVEQYF.

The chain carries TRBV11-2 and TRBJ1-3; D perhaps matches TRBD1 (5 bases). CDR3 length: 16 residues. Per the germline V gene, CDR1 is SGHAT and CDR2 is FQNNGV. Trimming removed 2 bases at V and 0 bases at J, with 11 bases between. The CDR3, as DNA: TGTGCCAGCAGCTTACAACAGGCCATCTCTGGAAACACCATATATTTT. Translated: CASSLQQAISGNTIYF. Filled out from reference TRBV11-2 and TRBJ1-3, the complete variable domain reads EAGVAQSPRYKIIEKRQSVAFWCNPISGHATLYWYQQILGQGPKLLIQFQNNGVVDDSQLPKDRFSAERLKGVDSTLKIQPAKLEDSAVYLCASSLQQAISGNTIYFGEGSWLTVV.

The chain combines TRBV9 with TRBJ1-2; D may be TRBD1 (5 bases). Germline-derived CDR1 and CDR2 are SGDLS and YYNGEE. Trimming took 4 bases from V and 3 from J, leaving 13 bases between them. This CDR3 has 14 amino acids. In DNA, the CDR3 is TGTGCCAGCAGCCCCCACGGGGCGGACTATGGCTACACCTTC. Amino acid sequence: CASSPHGADYGYTF.

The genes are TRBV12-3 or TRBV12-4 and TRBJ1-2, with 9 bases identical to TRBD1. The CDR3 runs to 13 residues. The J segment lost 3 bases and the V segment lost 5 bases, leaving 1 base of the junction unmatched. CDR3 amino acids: CASSRDRDYGYTF. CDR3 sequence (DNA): TGTGCCAGCAGTCGGGACAGGGACTATGGCTACACCTTC.

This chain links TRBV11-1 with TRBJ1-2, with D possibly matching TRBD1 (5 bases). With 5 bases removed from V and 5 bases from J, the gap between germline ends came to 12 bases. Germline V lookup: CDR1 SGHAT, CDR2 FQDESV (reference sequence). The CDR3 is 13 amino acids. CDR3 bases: TGTGCCAGCAGCCGGGACGGGGGTTATGGCTACACCTTC. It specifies CASSRDGGYGYTF.

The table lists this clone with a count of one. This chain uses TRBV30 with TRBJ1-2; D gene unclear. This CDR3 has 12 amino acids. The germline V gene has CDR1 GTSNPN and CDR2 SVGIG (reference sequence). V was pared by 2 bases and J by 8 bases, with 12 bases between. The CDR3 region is CAWSRQTGGYTF. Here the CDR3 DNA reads TGTGCCTGGAGTCGGCAGACGGGGGGCTACACCTTC.

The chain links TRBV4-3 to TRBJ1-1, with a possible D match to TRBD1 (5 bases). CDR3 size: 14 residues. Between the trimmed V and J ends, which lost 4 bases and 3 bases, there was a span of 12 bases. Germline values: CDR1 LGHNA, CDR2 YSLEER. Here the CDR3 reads CASSLTLRDTEAFF. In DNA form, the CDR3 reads TGCGCCAGCAGCCTAACTCTCAGGGACACTGAAGCTTTCTTT.

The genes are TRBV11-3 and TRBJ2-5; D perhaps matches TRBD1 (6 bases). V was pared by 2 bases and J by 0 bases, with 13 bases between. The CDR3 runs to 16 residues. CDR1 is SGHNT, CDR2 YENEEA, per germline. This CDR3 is CASSLRGWDDQETQYF. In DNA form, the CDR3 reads TGTGCCAGCAGCTTAAGGGGGTGGGATGACCAAGAGACCCAGTACTTC.

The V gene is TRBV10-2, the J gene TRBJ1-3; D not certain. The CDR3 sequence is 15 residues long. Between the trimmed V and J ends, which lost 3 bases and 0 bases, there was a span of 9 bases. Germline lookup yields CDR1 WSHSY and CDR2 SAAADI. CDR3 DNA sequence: TGCGCCAGCAGTGAACAGATACCCTCTGGAAACACCATATATTTT. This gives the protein CASSEQIPSGNTIYF.

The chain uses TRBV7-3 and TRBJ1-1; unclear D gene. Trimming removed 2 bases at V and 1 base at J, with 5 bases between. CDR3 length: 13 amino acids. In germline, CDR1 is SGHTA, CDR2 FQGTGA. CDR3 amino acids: CASSLEKNTEAFF. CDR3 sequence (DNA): TGTGCCAGCAGCTTAGAGAAGAACACTGAAGCTTTCTTT.

Here the CDR3 DNA reads TGTGCCAGCAGCTTATTGCCCATGGAAAACACCATATATTTT. It codes for CASSLLPMENTIYF. This rearrangement joins TRBV11-2 to TRBJ1-3; D not resolved. This CDR3 comprises 14 residues. The V end lost 2 bases, the J end lost 6 bases, and 11 bases lay between the germline ends. Germline V gives CDR1 SGHAT, CDR2 FQNNGV. The complete variable domain, with remaining parts taken from reference TRBV11-2 and TRBJ1-3, reads EAGVAQSPRYKIIEKRQSVAFWCNPISGHATLYWYQQILGQGPKLLIQFQNNGVVDDSQLPKDRFSAERLKGVDSTLKIQPAKLEDSAVYLCASSLLPMENTIYFGEGSWLTVV.